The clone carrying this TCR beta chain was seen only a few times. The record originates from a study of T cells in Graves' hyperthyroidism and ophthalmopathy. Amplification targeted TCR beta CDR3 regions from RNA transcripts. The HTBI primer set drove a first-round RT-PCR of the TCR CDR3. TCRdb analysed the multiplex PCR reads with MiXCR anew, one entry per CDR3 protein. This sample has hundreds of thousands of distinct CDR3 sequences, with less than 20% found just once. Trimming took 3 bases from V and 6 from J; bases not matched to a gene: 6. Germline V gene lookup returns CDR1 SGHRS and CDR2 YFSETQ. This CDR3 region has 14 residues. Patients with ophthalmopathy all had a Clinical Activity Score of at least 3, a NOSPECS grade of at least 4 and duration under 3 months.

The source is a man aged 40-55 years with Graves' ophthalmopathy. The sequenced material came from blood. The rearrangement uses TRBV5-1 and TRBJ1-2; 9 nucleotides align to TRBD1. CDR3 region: CASSYDRGEDGYTF. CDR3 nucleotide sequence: TGCGCCAGCAGCTACGACAGGGGGGAAGATGGCTACACCTTC.